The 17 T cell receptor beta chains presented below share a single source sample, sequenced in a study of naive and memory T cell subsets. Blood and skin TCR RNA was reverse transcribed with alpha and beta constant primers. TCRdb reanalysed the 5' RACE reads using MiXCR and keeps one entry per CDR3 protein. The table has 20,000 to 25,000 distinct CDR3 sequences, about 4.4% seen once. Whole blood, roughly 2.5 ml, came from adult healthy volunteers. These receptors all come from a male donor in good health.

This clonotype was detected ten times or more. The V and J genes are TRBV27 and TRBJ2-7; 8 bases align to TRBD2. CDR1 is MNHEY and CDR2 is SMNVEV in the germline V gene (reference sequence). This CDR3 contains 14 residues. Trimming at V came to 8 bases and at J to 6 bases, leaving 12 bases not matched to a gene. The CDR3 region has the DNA TGTGCCAGCGGAACCGGGACTAGACTCTCCGAGCAGTACTTC. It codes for CASGTGTRLSEQYF.

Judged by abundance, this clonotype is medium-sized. The CDR3 DNA sequence: TGCAGTGCTAGGCTGCAGGGAGCATATTCACCCCTCCACTTT. This codes for CSARLQGAYSPLHF. The rearrangement uses TRBV20-1 and TRBJ1-6, with D perhaps TRBD1 (5 bases). Deletions cut 3 bases from V and 8 bases from J, with 14 bases between. Germline V CDR1 and CDR2: DFQATT, SNEGSKA (reference sequence). The CDR3 has 14 residues.

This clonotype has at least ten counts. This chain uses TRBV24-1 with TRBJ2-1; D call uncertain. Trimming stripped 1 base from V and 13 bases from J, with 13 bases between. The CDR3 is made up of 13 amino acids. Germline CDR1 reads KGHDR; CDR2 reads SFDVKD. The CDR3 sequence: CATSDFAVSIQFF. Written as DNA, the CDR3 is TGTGCCACCAGTGATTTTGCGGTTAGCATCCAGTTCTTC.

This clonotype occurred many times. CDR3 sequence: CASSYLDYTDTQYF. CDR3 coding DNA: TGTGCCAGCAGTTACTTGGACTACACAGATACGCAGTATTTT. The V gene is TRBV6-2 or TRBV6-3, the J gene TRBJ2-3; D is possibly TRBD2 (6 bases). This CDR3 is built from 14 residues. V lost 1 base to trimming and J lost 2 bases, with 7 bases between them. Germline V gives CDR1 MNHEY, CDR2 SVGEGT.

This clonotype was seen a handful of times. This CDR3 reads CASSMRTGGGSIAKNIQYF. In DNA form, the CDR3 reads TGTGCCAGTAGTATGAGAACAGGGGGAGGATCGATAGCCAAAAACATTCAGTACTTC. The V call is TRBV19, the J call TRBJ2-4; 8 positions match TRBD1. V dropped 3 bases and J dropped 0; count of bases not matched to a gene: 13. CDR3 length equals 19 residues. The V gene's germline CDR1 is LNHDA and CDR2 SQIVND (reference sequence).

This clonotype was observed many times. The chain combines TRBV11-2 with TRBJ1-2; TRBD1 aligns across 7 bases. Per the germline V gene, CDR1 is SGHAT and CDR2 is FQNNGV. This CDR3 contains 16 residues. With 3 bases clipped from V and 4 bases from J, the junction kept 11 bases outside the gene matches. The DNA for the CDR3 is TGTGCCAGCAGCTTGTTAAGGGAGGGGGCTGTCTATGGCTACACCTTC. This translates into CASSLLREGAVYGYTF. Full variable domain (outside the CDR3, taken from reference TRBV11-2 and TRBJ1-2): EAGVAQSPRYKIIEKRQSVAFWCNPISGHATLYWYQQILGQGPKLLIQFQNNGVVDDSQLPKDRFSAERLKGVDSTLKIQPAKLEDSAVYLCASSLLREGAVYGYTFGSGTRLTVV.

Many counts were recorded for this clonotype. The CDR3 nucleotides read TGTGCCATCAGTGAGCCAGAAGTTCTAGCGGGGTTCTACAATGAGCAGTTCTTC. Translation gives CAISEPEVLAGFYNEQFF. The chain uses TRBV10-3 and TRBJ2-1; TRBD2 agrees at 9 bases. Per germline, CDR1 ENHRY and CDR2 SYGVKD. The CDR3 totals 18 residues. V shed 2 bases, J shed 3 bases, and the junction held 11 bases outside the gene matches.

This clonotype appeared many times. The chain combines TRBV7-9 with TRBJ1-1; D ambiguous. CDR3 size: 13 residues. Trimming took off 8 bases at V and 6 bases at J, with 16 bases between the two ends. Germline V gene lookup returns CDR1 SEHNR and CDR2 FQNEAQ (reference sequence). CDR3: CASGQPGVAEAFF. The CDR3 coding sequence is TGTGCCAGCGGGCAACCTGGGGTCGCTGAAGCTTTCTTT.

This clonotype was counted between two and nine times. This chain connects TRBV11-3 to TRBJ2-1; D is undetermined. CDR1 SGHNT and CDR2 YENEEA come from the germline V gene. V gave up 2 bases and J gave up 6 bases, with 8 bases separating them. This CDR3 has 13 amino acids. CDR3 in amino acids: CASSLSSLNEQFF. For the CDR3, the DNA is TGTGCCAGCAGCTTAAGCTCCCTCAATGAGCAGTTCTTC.

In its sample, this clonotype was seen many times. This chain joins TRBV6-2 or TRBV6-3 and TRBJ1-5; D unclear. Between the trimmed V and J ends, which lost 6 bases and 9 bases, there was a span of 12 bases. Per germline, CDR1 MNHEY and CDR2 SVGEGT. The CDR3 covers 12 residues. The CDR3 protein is CASSETRWPQHF. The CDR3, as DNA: TGTGCCAGCAGCGAGACCCGGTGGCCCCAGCATTTT.

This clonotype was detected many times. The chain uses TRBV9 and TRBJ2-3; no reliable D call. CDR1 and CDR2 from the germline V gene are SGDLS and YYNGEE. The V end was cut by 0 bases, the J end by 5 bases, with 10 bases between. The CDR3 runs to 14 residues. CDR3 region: CASSVEGFGDTQYF. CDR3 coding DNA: TGTGCCAGCAGCGTAGAAGGATTTGGAGATACGCAGTATTTT.

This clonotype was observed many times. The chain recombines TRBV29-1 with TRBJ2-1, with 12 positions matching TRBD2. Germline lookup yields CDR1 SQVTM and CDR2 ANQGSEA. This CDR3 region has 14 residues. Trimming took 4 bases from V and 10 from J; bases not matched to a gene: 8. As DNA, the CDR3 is TGCAGCGTTGGCCGCCTAGCGGGGGGGCAAGAGCAGTTCTTC. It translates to CSVGRLAGGQEQFF.

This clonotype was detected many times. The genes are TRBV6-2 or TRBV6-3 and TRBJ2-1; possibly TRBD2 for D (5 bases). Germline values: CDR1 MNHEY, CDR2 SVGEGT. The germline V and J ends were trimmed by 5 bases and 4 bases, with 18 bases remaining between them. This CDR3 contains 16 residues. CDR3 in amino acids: CASSPSSGRGYNEQFF. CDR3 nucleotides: TGTGCCAGCAGTCCTTCATCTGGGAGAGGTTACAATGAGCAGTTCTTC.

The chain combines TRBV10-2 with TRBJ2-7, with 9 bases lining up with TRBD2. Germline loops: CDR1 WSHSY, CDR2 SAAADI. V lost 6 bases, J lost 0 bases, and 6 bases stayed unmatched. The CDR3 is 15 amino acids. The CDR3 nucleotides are TGCGCCAGCAGAATTAGCGGGGGATCCTCCTACGAGCAGTACTTC. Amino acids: CASRISGGSSYEQYF.

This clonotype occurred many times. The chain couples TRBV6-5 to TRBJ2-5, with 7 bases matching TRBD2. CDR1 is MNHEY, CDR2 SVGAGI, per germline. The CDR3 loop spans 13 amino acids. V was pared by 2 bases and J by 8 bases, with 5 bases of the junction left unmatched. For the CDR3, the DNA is TGTGCCAGCAGTTACGGGGGGGAATCAACCCAGTACTTC. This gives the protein CASSYGGESTQYF.

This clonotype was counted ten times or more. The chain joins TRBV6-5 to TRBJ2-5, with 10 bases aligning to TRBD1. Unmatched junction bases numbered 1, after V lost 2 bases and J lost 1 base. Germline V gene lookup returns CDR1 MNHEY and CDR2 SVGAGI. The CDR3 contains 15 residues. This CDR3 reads CASSYRDRGQETQYF. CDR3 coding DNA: TGTGCCAGCAGTTACCGGGACAGGGGCCAAGAGACCCAGTACTTC.

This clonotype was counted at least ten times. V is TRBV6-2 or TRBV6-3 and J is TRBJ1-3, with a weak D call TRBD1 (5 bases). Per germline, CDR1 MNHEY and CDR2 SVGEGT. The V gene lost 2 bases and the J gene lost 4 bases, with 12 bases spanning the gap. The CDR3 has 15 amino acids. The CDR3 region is CASSYRRGPGNTIYF. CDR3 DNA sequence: TGTGCCAGCAGTTACCGTCGGGGACCCGGAAACACCATATATTTT.